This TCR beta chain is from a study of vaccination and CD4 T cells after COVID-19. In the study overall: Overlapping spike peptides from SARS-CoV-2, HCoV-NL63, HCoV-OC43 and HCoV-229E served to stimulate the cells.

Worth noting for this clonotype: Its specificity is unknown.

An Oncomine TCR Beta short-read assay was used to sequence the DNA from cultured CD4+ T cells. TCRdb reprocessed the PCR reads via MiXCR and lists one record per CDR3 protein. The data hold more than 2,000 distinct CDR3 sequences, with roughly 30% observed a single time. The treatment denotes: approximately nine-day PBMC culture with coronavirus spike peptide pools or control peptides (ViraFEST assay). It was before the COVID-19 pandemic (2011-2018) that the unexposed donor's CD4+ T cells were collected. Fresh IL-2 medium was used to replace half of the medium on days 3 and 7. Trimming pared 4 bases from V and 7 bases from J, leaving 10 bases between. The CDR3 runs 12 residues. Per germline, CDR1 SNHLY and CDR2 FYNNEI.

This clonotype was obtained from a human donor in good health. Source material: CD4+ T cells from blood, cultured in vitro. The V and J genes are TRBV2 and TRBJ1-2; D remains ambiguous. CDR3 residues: CASSVGFGGYTF. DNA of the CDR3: TGTGCCAGCAGTGTAGGGTTCGGTGGCTACACCTTC.